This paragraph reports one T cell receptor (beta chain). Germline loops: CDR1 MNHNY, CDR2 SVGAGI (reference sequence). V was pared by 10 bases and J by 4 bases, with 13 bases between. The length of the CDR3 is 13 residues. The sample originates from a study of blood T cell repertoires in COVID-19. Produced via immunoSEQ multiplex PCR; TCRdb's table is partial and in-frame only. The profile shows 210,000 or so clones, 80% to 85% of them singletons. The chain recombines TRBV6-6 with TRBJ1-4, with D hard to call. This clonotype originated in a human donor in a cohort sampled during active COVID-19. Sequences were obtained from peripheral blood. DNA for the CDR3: TGTGCCACCCGCGGAGTTAGTAATGAAAAACTGTTTTTT. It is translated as CATRGVSNEKLFF.